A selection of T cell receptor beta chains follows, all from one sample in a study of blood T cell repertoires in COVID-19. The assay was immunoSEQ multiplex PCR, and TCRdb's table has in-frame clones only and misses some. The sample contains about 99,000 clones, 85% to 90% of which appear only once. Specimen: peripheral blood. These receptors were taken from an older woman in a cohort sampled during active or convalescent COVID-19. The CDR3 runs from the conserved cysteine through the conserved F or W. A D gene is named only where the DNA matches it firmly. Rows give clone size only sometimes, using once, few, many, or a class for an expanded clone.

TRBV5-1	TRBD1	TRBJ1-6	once	CASSPRTGGNSPLHF	TGCGCCAGCAGCCCCAGGACAGGGGGAAATTCACCCCTCCACTTT
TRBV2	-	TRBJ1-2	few	CASRRDLYGYTF	TGTGCCAGCAGGCGGGACCTCTATGGCTACACCTTC
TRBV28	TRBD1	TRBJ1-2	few	CASSLALTGVYGYTF	TGTGCCAGCAGTTTAGCCCTAACAGGGGTCTATGGCTACACCTTC
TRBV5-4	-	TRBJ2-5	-	CASSLGLATSSRQETQYF	TGTGCCAGCAGCTTGGGGCTAGCGACCTCTTCCCGCCAAGAGACCCAGTACTTC
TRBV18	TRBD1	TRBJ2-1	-	CASSPPPTGPAVLEQFF	TGTGCCAGCTCACCTCCCCCGACAGGGCCGGCCGTACTTGAGCAGTTCTTC
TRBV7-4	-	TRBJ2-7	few	CASSRRQEPTYEQYF	TGTGCCAGCAGCAGGCGACAGGAGCCAACCTACGAGCAGTACTTC
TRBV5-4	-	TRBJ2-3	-	CASSLVQGWSTDTQYF	TGTGCCAGCAGCTTGGTACAGGGATGGTCCACAGATACGCAGTATTTT
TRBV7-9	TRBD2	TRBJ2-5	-	CASSLRASGTETQYF	TGTGCCAGCAGCTTGCGGGCTAGCGGTACGGAGACCCAGTACTTC
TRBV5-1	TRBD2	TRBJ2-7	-	CASSPAGGPEQYF	TGCGCCAGCAGCCCTGCGGGGGGGCCCGAGCAGTACTTC
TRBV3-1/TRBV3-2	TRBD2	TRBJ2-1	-	CASSPIPGSGTEGGVYNEQFF	TGTGCCAGCAGCCCTATCCCGGGGAGCGGGACGGAGGGTGGGGTTTACAATGAGCAGTTCTTC
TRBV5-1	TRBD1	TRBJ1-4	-	CASSPGTGDEKLFF	TGCGCCAGCTCCCCCGGGACAGGGGACGAAAAACTGTTTTTT
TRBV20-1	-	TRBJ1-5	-	CSASGRANQPQHF	TGCAGTGCTAGTGGGAGGGCCAATCAGCCCCAGCATTTT
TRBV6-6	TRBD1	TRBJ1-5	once	CASSGTGGNQPQHF	TGTGCCAGCAGTGGGACAGGGGGCAATCAGCCCCAGCATTTT
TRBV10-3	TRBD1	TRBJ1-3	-	CAIAGQGRNTIYF	TGTGCCATCGCCGGACAGGGAAGGAACACCATATATTTT
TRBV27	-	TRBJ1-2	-	CASGGGSQSLGYTF	TGTGCCAGCGGCGGGGGATCACAAAGCCTTGGCTACACCTTC
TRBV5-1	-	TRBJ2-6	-	CASSLAISGANVLTF	TGCGCCAGCAGCTTGGCAATCTCTGGGGCCAACGTCCTGACTTTC
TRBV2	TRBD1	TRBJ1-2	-	CASSAIQGPRF	TGTGCCAGCAGCGCGATACAGGGGCCCAGATTC
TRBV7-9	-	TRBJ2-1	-	CASSPGLSYNEQFF	TGTGCCAGCAGCCCGGGACTCTCCTACAATGAGCAGTTCTTC
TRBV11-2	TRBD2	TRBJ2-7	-	CASSLAALAGYEQYF	TGTGCCAGCAGCTTAGCGGCGCTAGCGGGATACGAGCAGTACTTC